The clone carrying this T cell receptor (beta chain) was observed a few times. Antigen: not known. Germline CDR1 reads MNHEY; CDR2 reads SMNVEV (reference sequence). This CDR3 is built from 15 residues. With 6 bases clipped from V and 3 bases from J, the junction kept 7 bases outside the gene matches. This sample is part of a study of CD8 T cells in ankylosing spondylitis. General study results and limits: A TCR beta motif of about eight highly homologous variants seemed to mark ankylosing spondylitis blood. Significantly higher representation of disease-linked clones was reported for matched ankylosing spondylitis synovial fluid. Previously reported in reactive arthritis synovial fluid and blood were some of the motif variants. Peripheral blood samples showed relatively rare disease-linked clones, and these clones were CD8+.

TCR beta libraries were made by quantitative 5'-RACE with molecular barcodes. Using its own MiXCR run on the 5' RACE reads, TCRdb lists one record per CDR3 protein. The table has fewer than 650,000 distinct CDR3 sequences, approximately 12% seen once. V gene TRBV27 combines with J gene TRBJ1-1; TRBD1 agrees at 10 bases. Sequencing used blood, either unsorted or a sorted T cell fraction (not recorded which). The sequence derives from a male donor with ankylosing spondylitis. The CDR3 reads CASRWGQGTDTEAFF. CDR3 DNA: TGTGCCAGCAGGTGGGGACAGGGGACTGACACTGAAGCTTTCTTT.